Given below is one T cell receptor (beta chain) in context. The CDR3 spans 15 residues. Germline values: CDR1 MNHEY, CDR2 SVGEGT. V dropped 0 bases and J dropped 8 bases, with 16 bases sitting between them. The record originates from a study of T cell responses to AZD1222 COVID-19 vaccine. Sequenced by immunoSEQ multiplex PCR; TCRdb stores in-frame clones only, minus some. This table holds roughly 150,000 clones, approximately 90% found once. J is TRBJ1-1 and V is TRBV6-2 or TRBV6-3, with D hard to call. Sample: peripheral blood, taken after recovery from COVID-19. This TCR derives from an adult who had recovered from COVID-19. The CDR3 DNA follows: TGTGCCAGCAGTTACTCCCGACAAGGCGGAAGGGAAGCTTTCTTT. It is translated as CASSYSRQGGREAFF.